This T cell receptor beta chain appears in the sequencing data of a study of cytomegalovirus exposure and HLA in healthy donors. Trimming cost V 0 bases and J 5 bases; bases outside gene matches: 3. The CDR3 covers 15 residues. Germline V CDR1 and CDR2: MNHNY, SVGAGI (reference sequence). The PCR was carried out with 60 Vbeta primers and 13 Jbeta primers. Assay used: immunoSEQ multiplex PCR; TCRdb lists only in-frame clones, some missing. This repertoire shows 80,000 to 100,000 clones, 79% found once; its top ten account for 2.5% to 3.5%. The rearrangement joins TRBV6-6 to TRBJ1-4, with TRBD1 identical over 7 bases. The receptor's source is a male donor in good health and CMV-seropositive. Sample: PBMCs. CDR3: CASSYSSGGNEKLFF. The DNA for the CDR3 is TGTGCCAGCAGTTACTCTTCAGGGGGAAATGAAAAACTGTTTTTT.